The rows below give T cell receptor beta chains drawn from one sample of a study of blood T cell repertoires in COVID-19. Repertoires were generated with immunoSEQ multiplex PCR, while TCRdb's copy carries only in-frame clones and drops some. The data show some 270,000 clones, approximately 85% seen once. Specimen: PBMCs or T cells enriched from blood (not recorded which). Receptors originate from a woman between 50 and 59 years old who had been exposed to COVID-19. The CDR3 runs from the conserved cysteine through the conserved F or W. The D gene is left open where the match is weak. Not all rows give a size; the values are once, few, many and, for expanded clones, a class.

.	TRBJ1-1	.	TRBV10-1	TGCGCCAGCAGTGAGGGACAGTTGAACACTGAAGCTTTCTTT	CASSEGQLNTEAFF
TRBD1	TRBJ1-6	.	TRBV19	TGTGCCAGTAGTATCGATACAGGGGATAATTCACCCCTCCACTTT	CASSIDTGDNSPLHF
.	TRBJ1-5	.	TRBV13	TGTGCCAGCAGCTCGAGCCCCAATCAGCCCCAGCATTTT	CASSSSPNQPQHF
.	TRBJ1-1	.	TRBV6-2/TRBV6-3	TGTGCCAGCAGTGACCGACAGGCCCGGAACACTGAAGCTTTCTTT	CASSDRQARNTEAFF
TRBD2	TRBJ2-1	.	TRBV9	TGTGCCAGCAGCTTAGCCGGGACTAGGTCCAATGAGCAGTTCTTC	CASSLAGTRSNEQFF
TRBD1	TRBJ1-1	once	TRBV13	TGTGCCAGCAGCCACCCCCCAGCCGGGACAGGGACCACTGAAGCTTTCTTT	CASSHPPAGTGTTEAFF
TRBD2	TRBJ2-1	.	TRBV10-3	TGTGCCATCGGGGGACTAGCGGGTTCCAATGAGCAGTTCTTC	CAIGGLAGSNEQFF
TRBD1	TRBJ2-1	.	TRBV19	TGTGCCAGTAGAGGACAGGGGGCTTTGGGTGAGCAGTTCTTC	CASRGQGALGEQFF
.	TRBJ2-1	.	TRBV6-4	TGTGCCAGCAGTGACGTTTACGGGGGGCTTCCGTTCTTC	CASSDVYGGLPFF
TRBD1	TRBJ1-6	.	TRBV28	TGTGCCGTCCAGGGGGGTCGTTCACCCCTCCACTTT	CAVQGGRSPLHF
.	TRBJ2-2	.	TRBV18	TGTGCCAGCTCACCACGGCGGGGCGCCGGGGAGCTGTTTTTT	CASSPRRGAGELFF
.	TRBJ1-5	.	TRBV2	TGTGCCAGCGGGGCAGGGGATAGCAATCAGCCCCAGCATTTT	CASGAGDSNQPQHF
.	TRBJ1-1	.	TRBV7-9	TGTGCCAGCAGCTTAACGACTTCCCCAGGGTTCACTGAAGCTTTCTTT	CASSLTTSPGFTEAFF
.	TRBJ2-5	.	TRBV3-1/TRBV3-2	TGTGCCAGCAGCCAAGTTGGAACAGTGGGGCAGACCCAGTACTTC	CASSQVGTVGQTQYF